This passage covers 5 T cell receptor beta chains from one sample sequenced in a study of T cells in women clearing cervical HPV infection. Sequencing used immunoSEQ multiplex PCR; TCRdb keeps in-frame clones, though not all of them. This table holds some 41,000 clones. The sample taken for sequencing was blood buffy coat. These receptors all stem from a woman aged 18 to 75 with a cervical HPV16 infection that either progressed to CIN3+ or cleared (not recorded which).

Concerning this clone: The read is 3 residues too short to cover the CDR3 end, so that end is filled in from the germline J gene. The V and J genes are TRBV5-1 and TRBJ1-6; D call uncertain. V lost 2 bases, J lost 0 bases, and 12 bases lay in between. From germline, CDR1 is SGHRS and CDR2 YFSETQ. The CDR3 is made up of 17 amino acids. The part of the CDR3 DNA that was read is TGCGCCAGCAGCTTAGAAGGGCCGAGCTCCTATAATTCACCC. Translation: CASSLEGPSSYNSP. The complete CDR3 protein is CASSLEGPSSYNSPLHF.

Regarding this clone: The read falls 3 residues short of the CDR3 end, and the missing part is taken from the germline J gene. The rearrangement uses TRBV28 and TRBJ2-2, with D perhaps TRBD2 (7 bases). This CDR3 region has 19 residues. The germline V and J ends were trimmed by 5 bases and 0 bases, with 22 bases remaining between them. CDR1 is MDHEN and CDR2 is SYDVKM in the germline V gene. The CDR3 sequence: CASSGGGRFSRANTGELFF. The CDR3 DNA, read in part, is TGTGCCAGCAGTGGGGGGGGCAGATTCTCTCGGGCGAACACCGGGGAG. Supplemented by reference TRBV28 and TRBJ2-2, the full variable domain reads DVKVTQSSRYLVKRTGEKVFLECVQDMDHENMFWYRQDPGLGLRLIYFSYDVKMKEKGDIPEGYSVSREKKERFSLILESASTNQTSMYLCASSGGGRFSRANTGELFFGEGSRLTVL.

Note on this clone: With the read ending 3 residues before the CDR3 end, the germline J gene is used to fill in that end. This chain uses TRBV7-7 with TRBJ2-1; 10 bases line up with TRBD2. The ends lost 1 base at V and 7 bases at J; junction bases unmatched: 7. The CDR3 has 16 amino acids. Germline V lookup: CDR1 SSHAT, CDR2 FNYEAQ (reference sequence). CDR3 DNA, as far as it was read: TGTGCCAGCAGCTTAGGGTCAGCGGGAGGGCTTAATGAG. Its protein is CASSLGSAGGLNE. The whole CDR3 region reads CASSLGSAGGLNEQFF. Filled out from reference TRBV7-7 and TRBJ2-1, the complete variable domain reads GAGVSQSPRYKVTKRGQDVTLRCDPISSHATLYWYQQALGQGPEFLTYFNYEAQPDKSGLPSDRFSAERPEGSISTLTIQRTEQRDSAMYRCASSLGSAGGLNEQFFGPGTRLTVL.

In regard to this clone: The CDR3 extends 3 residues past the end of the read, so its final part is completed from the germline J gene. V is TRBV2 and J is TRBJ1-5; D might be TRBD1 (6 bases). V was cut by 7 bases and J by 2 bases, with 18 bases left in between. The CDR3 length is 16 residues. CDR1 and CDR2 from the germline V gene are SNHLY and FYNNEI. The CDR3 protein is CASTGNARGGNQPQHF. The CDR3 DNA, read in part, is TGTGCCAGCACGGGAAACGCCAGGGGTGGCAATCAGCCC.

As for this clone: The read terminates 3 residues before the CDR3 end, so the remaining end is supplied by the germline J gene. The rearrangement links TRBV19 to TRBJ2-1; TRBD2 might be the D (6 bases). CDR1 and CDR2 (germline): LNHDA, SQIVND (reference sequence). The CDR3 sequence is 16 residues long. Trimming took 4 bases from V and 0 from J, leaving 13 bases between them. CDR3 protein: CASSKVGGISYNEQFF. The CDR3 bases that were read are TGTGCCAGTAGTAAGGTGGGGGGAATCTCCTACAATGAG.